This is a list of T cell receptor beta chains from one sample in a study of cytomegalovirus exposure and HLA in healthy donors. The data were produced by immunoSEQ multiplex PCR, yet TCRdb's version contains in-frame clones alone and is incomplete. This sample yields a few hundred thousand clones, of which 80% to 95% are seen a single time; 1.5% to 2% belongs to the top ten. Sequenced material: PBMCs. These receptors were collected from a girl aged 2 to 10 in good health and CMV-seronegative. Both conserved end residues are part of each CDR3. A D gene is named only where the DNA matches it firmly. Size tells how often a clone was seen (once, few, many) or the class of an expanded clone, and some rows leave it out.

J	D	size	V	CDR3	DNA
TRBJ2-7	TRBD1	NA	TRBV19	CASSIREGQGTYEQYF	TGTGCCAGTAGTATTCGAGAGGGACAGGGGACGTACGAGCAGTACTTC
TRBJ2-5	TRBD1	NA	TRBV4-1	CASSQDPPGQVQETQYF	TGCGCCAGCAGCCAAGACCCCCCGGGACAGGTACAAGAGACCCAGTACTTC
TRBJ1-2	TRBD1	NA	TRBV30	CAWRGQGVGYTF	TGTGCCTGGAGAGGACAGGGGGTCGGCTACACCTTC
TRBJ2-1	NA	NA	TRBV10-3	CATRPSSLYNEQFF	TGTGCCACCAGACCTAGTTCCCTTTACAATGAGCAGTTCTTC
TRBJ2-1	TRBD2	NA	TRBV5-4	CASSLAAGGSYNEQFF	TGTGCCAGCAGCTTGGCAGCGGGAGGGTCCTACAATGAGCAGTTCTTC
TRBJ1-5	TRBD1	NA	TRBV2	CASLGGTGGQPQHF	TGTGCCAGCCTCGGGGGAACAGGGGGGCAGCCCCAGCATTTT
TRBJ2-3	NA	NA	TRBV10-3	CAIRRDSGDTQYF	TGTGCCATCAGGAGGGACAGCGGGGATACGCAGTATTTT
TRBJ2-6	NA	NA	TRBV27	CASSLSGASGANVLTF	TGTGCCAGCAGTTTATCGGGGGCTTCTGGGGCCAACGTCCTGACTTTC
TRBJ2-2	TRBD1	once	TRBV5-1	CASSLGMIGTANTGELFF	TGCGCCAGCAGCTTAGGGATGATCGGGACAGCGAACACCGGGGAGCTGTTTTTT
TRBJ2-7	NA	NA	TRBV7-6	CASSSRRESKDEQYF	TGTGCCAGCAGCTCCCGTCGTGAAAGCAAAGACGAGCAGTACTTC
TRBJ1-6	TRBD1	NA	TRBV9	CASSSGQGARNSPLHF	TGTGCCAGCAGCTCGGGACAGGGGGCGCGAAATTCACCCCTCCACTTT
TRBJ2-5	TRBD2	NA	TRBV5-4	CASSSTSGGAETQYF	TGTGCCAGCAGCTCTACTAGCGGGGGAGCGGAGACCCAGTACTTC
TRBJ2-3	NA	once	TRBV5-1	CASTPVGSGSTDTQYF	TGCGCCAGCACCCCGGTCGGGTCGGGTAGCACAGATACGCAGTATTTT
TRBJ2-1	TRBD1	NA	TRBV6-5	CASSYSRTGGPNEQFF	TGTGCCAGCAGTTACTCGCGGACAGGGGGTCCTAATGAGCAGTTCTTC
TRBJ1-3	NA	NA	TRBV7-2	CASSLGRRDGNTIYF	TGTGCCAGCAGCTTAGGCCGCAGGGATGGAAACACCATATATTTT
TRBJ2-1	NA	once	TRBV30	CAWGAVGPNEQFF	TGTGCCTGGGGAGCGGTGGGCCCGAATGAGCAGTTCTTC
TRBJ2-7	TRBD2	NA	TRBV7-9	CASNTAGGGVYEQYF	TGTGCCAGCAACACCGCGGGAGGTGGGGTTTACGAGCAGTACTTC
TRBJ2-1	TRBD2	NA	TRBV9	CASSVAPPGGYNEQFF	TGTGCCAGCAGCGTAGCTCCTCCGGGGGGTTACAATGAGCAGTTCTTC
TRBJ1-3	NA	NA	TRBV6-1	CASRGRGKAGNTIYF	TGTGCCAGCAGGGGGCGGGGGAAGGCTGGAAACACCATATATTTT
TRBJ2-6	TRBD1	NA	TRBV25-1	CASSVGTGAGSGANVLTF	TGTGCCAGCAGTGTAGGAACAGGGGCGGGTTCTGGGGCCAACGTCCTGACTTTC
TRBJ1-5	NA	NA	TRBV6-1	CASSIQGSNQPQHF	TGTGCCAGCAGTATACAGGGTAGCAATCAGCCCCAGCATTTT
TRBJ1-2	NA	NA	TRBV5-5	CASSLAGGANGYTF	TGTGCCAGCAGCTTGGCCGGAGGGGCAAATGGCTACACCTTC
TRBJ2-7	TRBD1	NA	TRBV4-1	CASSPSTGDYEQYF	TGCGCCAGCAGCCCCTCGACAGGGGACTACGAGCAGTACTTC
TRBJ2-2	TRBD1	once	TRBV12-5	CASGSGQGNTGELFF	TGTGCTAGTGGTTCAGGACAGGGGAACACCGGGGAGCTGTTTTTT
TRBJ2-2	NA	NA	TRBV30	CAWGEGLSNTGELFF	TGTGCCTGGGGAGAGGGACTCTCGAACACCGGGGAGCTGTTTTTT
TRBJ2-1	TRBD2	NA	TRBV27	CASSLKREGNEQFF	TGTGCCAGCAGTTTGAAGCGGGAGGGTAATGAGCAGTTCTTC
TRBJ1-2	NA	NA	TRBV27	CASSLSGGLYGYTF	TGTGCCAGCAGTTTAAGCGGCGGTCTCTATGGCTACACCTTC
TRBJ2-7	NA	NA	TRBV5-4	CASSDRDLTPLEQYF	TGTGCCAGCAGCGACCGGGATTTGACACCTCTGGAGCAGTACTTC
TRBJ2-3	TRBD2	NA	TRBV4-1	CASSPSGAAGVADTQYF	TGCGCCAGCAGCCCCTCCGGCGCAGCGGGAGTAGCAGATACGCAGTATTTT
TRBJ1-5	TRBD1	NA	TRBV6-7	CASIPGQGHPAKSRNQPQHF	TGTGCCAGCATACCCGGACAGGGCCACCCCGCTAAGTCCCGCAATCAGCCCCAGCATTTT
TRBJ2-6	TRBD1	once	TRBV18	CASSPLVQGAGANVLTF	TGTGCCAGCTCACCACTTGTACAGGGGGCTGGGGCCAACGTCCTGACTTTC
TRBJ2-7	NA	NA	TRBV15	CATSRAGDYYEQYF	TGTGCCACCAGCAGAGCAGGGGACTACTACGAGCAGTACTTC
TRBJ2-3	TRBD2	once	TRBV7-9	CASSFLGLAGVADTQYF	TGTGCCAGCAGCTTCCTGGGACTAGCGGGAGTAGCAGATACGCAGTATTTT
TRBJ2-3	TRBD2	NA	TRBV13	CASSLVTSGSISDTQYF	TGTGCCAGCAGCTTGGTTACTAGCGGGAGTATCTCAGATACGCAGTATTTT
TRBJ2-7	TRBD1	NA	TRBV23-1	CASSQPEQGAVDEQYF	TGCGCCAGCAGTCAACCAGAACAGGGGGCTGTGGACGAGCAGTACTTC
TRBJ2-1	TRBD2	NA	TRBV7-9	CASSKTSGYYNEQFF	TGTGCCAGCAGCAAGACTAGCGGATACTACAATGAGCAGTTCTTC
TRBJ2-7	NA	NA	TRBV10-3	CAIREPGSSYEQYF	TGTGCCATCAGGGAACCGGGATCTTCCTACGAGCAGTACTTC
TRBJ2-2	TRBD1	NA	TRBV5-6	CASREQGALNTGELFF	TGTGCCAGCAGGGAACAGGGGGCGCTCAACACCGGGGAGCTGTTTTTT
TRBJ1-2	NA	NA	TRBV5-1	CASSLNRDYGYTF	TGCGCCAGCAGCTTGAACAGGGACTATGGCTACACCTTC